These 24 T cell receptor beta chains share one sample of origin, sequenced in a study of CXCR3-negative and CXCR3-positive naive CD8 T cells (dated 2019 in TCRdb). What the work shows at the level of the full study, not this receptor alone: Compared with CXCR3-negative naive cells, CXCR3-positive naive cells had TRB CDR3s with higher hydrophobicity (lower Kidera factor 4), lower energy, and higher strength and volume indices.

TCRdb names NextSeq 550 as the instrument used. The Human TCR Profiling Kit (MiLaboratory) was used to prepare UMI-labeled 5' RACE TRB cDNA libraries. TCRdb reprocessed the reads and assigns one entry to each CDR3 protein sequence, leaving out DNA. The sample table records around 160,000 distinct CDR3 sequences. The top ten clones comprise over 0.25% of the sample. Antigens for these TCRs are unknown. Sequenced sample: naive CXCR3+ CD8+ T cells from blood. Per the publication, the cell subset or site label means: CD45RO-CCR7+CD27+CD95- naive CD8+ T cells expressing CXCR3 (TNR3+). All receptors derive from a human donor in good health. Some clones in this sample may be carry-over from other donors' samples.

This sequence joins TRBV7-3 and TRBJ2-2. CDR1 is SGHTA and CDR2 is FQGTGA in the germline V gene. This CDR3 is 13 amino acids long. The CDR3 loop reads CASRPLGTGELFF. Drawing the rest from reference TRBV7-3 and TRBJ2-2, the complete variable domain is GAGVSQTPSNKVTEKGKYVELRCDPISGHTALYWYRQSLGQGPEFLIYFQGTGAADDSGLPNDRFFAVRPEGSVSTLKIQRTERGDSAVYLCASRPLGTGELFFGEGSRLTVL.

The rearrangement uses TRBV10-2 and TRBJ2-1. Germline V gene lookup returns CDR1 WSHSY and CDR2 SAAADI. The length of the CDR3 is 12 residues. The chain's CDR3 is CASSDYGGEQFF.

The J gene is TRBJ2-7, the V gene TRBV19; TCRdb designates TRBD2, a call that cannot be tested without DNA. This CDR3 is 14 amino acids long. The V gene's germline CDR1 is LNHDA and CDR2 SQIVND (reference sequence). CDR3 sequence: CASSLSGGFYEQYF.

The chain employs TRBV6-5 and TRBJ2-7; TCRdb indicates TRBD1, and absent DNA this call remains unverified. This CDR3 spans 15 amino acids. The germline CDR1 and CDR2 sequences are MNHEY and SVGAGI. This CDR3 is CASSIGQALGNEQYF.

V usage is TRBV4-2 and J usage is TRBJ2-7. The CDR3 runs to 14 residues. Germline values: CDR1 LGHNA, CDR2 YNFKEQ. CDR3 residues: CASSQDRGGYEQYF.

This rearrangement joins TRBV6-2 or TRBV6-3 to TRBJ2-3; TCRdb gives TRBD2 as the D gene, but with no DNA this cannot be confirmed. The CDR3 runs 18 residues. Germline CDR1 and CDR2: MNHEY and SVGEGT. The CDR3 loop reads CASRPGLAGRSSTDTQYF.

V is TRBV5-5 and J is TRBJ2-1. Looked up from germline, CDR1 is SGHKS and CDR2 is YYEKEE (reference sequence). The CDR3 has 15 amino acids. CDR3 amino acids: CASSLDKSSYNEQFF.

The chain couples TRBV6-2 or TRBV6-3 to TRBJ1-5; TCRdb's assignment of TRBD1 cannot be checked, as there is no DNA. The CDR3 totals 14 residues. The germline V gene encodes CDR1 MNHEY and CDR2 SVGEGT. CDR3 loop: CASSYPGGAQPQHF.

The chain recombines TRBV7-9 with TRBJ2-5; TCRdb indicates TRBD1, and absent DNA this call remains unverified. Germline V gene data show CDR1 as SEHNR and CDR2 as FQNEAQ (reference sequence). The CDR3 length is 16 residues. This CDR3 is CASSWGPGARQETQYF.

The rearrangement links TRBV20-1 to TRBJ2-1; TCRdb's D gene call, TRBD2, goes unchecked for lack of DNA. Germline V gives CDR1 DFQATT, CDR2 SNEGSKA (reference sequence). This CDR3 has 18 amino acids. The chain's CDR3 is CSARTSGIGSGSYNEQFF.

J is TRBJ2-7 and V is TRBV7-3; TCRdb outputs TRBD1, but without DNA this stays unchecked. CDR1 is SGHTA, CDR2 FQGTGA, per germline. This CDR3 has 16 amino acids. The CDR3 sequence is CASSLTGTGIDYEQYF.

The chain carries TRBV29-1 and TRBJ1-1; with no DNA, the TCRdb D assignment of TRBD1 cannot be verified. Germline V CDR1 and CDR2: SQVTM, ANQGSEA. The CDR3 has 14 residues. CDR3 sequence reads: CSVEGTGDYLGAFF.

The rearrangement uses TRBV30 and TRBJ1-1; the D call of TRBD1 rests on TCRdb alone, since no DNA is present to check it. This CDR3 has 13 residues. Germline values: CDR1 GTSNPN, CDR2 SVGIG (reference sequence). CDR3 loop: CAGDQGLNTEAFF.

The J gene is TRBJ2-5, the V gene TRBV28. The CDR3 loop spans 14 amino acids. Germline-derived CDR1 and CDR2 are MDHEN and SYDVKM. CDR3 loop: CASSFQNRGETQYF. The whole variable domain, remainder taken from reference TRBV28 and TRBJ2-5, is DVKVTQSSRYLVKRTGEKVFLECVQDMDHENMFWYRQDPGLGLRLIYFSYDVKMKEKGDIPEGYSVSREKKERFSLILESASTNQTSMYLCASSFQNRGETQYFGPGTRLLVL.

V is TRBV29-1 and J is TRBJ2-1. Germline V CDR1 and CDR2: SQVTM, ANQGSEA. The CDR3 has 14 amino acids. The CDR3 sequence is CSVDSEFSYNEQFF.

The CDR3 region is CSVTGGITEAFF. The chain is built from TRBV29-1 and TRBJ1-1; TCRdb proposes TRBD1, but this gene call is untestable without DNA. This CDR3 region has 12 residues. The germline V gene encodes CDR1 SQVTM and CDR2 ANQGSEA.

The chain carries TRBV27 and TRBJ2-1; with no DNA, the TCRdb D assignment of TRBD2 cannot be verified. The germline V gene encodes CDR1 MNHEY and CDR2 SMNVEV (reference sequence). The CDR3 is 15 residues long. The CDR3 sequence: CASSFGLAGIYEQFF.

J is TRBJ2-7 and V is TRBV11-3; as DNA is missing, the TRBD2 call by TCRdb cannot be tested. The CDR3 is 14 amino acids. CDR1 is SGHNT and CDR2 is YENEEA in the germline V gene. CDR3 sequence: CASSLVGRADEQYF.

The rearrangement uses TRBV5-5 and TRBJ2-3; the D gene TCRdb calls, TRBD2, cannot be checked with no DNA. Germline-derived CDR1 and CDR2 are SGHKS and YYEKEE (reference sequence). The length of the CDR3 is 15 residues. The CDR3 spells CASSLKLAGRDTQYF.

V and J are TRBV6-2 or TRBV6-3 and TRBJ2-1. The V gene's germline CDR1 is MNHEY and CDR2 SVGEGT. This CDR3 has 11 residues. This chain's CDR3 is CASSYRREQFF.

The CDR3 sequence is CASSPPRGLAFF. This chain uses TRBV7-9 with TRBJ1-1; TCRdb proposes TRBD1, but this gene call is untestable without DNA. This CDR3 spans 12 amino acids. Germline V CDR1 and CDR2: SEHNR, FQNEAQ (reference sequence).

The CDR3 here is CASSLDGTTTGELFF. This chain joins TRBV7-3 and TRBJ2-2; TCRdb calls TRBD1, which cannot be checked without DNA. Germline V gene lookup returns CDR1 SGHTA and CDR2 FQGTGA. CDR3 length: 15 residues.

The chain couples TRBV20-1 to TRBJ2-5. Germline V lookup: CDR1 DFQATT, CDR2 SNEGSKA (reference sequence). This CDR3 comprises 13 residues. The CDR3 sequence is CSARPVGQETQYF.

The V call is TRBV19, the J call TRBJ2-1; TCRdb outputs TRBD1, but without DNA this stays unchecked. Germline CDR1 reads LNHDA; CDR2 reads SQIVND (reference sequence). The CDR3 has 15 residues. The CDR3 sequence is CASSIGYGRTYEQFF.